This TCR beta chain was identified during a study of regulatory T cells in long-lasting Graves disease. CDR1 and CDR2 (germline): DFQATT, SNEGSKA (reference sequence). The CDR3 length is 15 residues. V dropped 3 bases and J dropped 2 bases, with 15 bases sitting between them. HTBI primers from iRepertoire and Arm-PCR of CDR3 regions yielded the TCR beta libraries. Each CDR3 protein is one row after TCRdb ran MiXCR on the multiplex PCR reads. The table shows 530,000 or so distinct CDR3 sequences, with roughly 14% occurring only once. Noted time point: newly diagnosed GD, antithyroid drugs for less than 3 months. Generation of the TCR library employed RNA extracted from PBMCs. The same specimen was also included in a second study, on T cells in Graves' hyperthyroidism and ophthalmopathy.

The TCR comes from a man aged 25 to 40 with Graves disease. This material consisted of peripheral blood mononuclear cells (PBMCs), taken at new diagnosis, from a patient treated with antithyroid drugs. The genes are TRBV20-1 and TRBJ2-3; D gene ambiguous. The CDR3 loop reads CSASEDGRITDTQYF. Written as DNA, the CDR3 is TGCAGTGCTAGTGAGGACGGAAGGATCACAGATACGCAGTATTTT.